This T cell receptor beta chain was identified in a study of cytomegalovirus exposure and HLA in healthy donors. Study overall: Of all 400 or so donors who were genotyped, around 79% belonged to the Caucasian-associated ancestry cluster.

A word on this clone: The target antigen is unknown.

The PCR ran on 60 Vbeta and 13 Jbeta primers. Method: immunoSEQ multiplex PCR; TCRdb's copy keeps in-frame clones and lacks some. The sample carries some 180,000 clones, around 70% recorded once. Findings and caveats of the study: In a later analysis, compared with equally common non-associated chains, HLA-associated beta chains were more expanded. Donor immune exposure was known only as CMV serostatus.

CDR1 and CDR2 from the germline V gene are SGHNT and YYREEE (reference sequence). The CDR3 totals 14 residues. Trimming cost V 4 bases and J 2 bases, with 12 bases left between them. V gene TRBV5-4 combines with J gene TRBJ2-5; TRBD1 is a possible D gene (5 bases). Specimen: PBMCs. This TCR derives from a male donor in good health and CMV-seronegative. As DNA, the CDR3 is TGTGCCAGCAGCACGGCGACAGCTCAAGAGACCCAGTACTTC. Protein product: CASSTATAQETQYF.